Following are 19 T cell receptor beta chains from one sample sequenced in a study of blood T cell repertoires in COVID-19. Sequencing used immunoSEQ multiplex PCR; TCRdb keeps in-frame clones, though not all of them. The table shows approximately 150,000 clones, with about four fifths occurring only once. The sample was peripheral blood. Receptor source: a man in his 70s who had recovered from COVID-19.

The genes are TRBV2 and TRBJ2-5; 8 bases line up with TRBD1. Germline CDR1 SNHLY, CDR2 FYNNEI. Trimming removed 6 bases from V and 7 bases from J; junction bases left unmatched: 16. The CDR3 consists of 16 residues. CDR3 in DNA: TGTGCCAGCAGACTCACATGGGCAGGGGGCTCCGGGACCCAGTACTTC. Translating it yields CASRLTWAGGSGTQYF.

V and J are TRBV25-1 and TRBJ1-3; no clear D. Germline CDR1 reads MGHDK; CDR2 reads SYGVNS. CDR3 size: 14 residues. V lost 2 bases and J 0 bases, leaving 5 bases between the germline ends. CDR3 coding DNA: TGTGCCAGCAGTGAAACAAACTCTGGAAACACCATATATTTT. It codes for CASSETNSGNTIYF.

The rearrangement uses TRBV7-5 and TRBJ2-3; TRBD2 is the table's D call, not checked against the DNA. TRBV7-5 is designated a pseudogene. This CDR3 is built from 21 residues. The DNA for the CDR3 is TGTGCCAGAAGCTCCCAAGTGAGTCTAGCGGGTACTGGATCTAGCACAGATACGCAGTATTTT. As protein: CARSSQVSLAGTGSSTDTQYF.

This chain joins TRBV6-2 or TRBV6-3 and TRBJ2-1; TRBD2 matches 12 bases. Trimming took 5 bases from V and 15 from J; bases not matched to a gene: 11. This CDR3 spans 14 amino acids. CDR1 is MNHEY, CDR2 SVGEGT, per germline. The CDR3 region is CASSRGLAGQKGFF. The CDR3 coding sequence is TGTGCCAGCAGTCGAGGACTAGCGGGACAAAAGGGGTTCTTC.

V is TRBV6-5 and J is TRBJ1-1, with 8 bases identical to TRBD1. Germline trimming cut 5 bases from V and 4 bases from J; bases unmatched to any gene: 3. This CDR3 is built from 13 residues. The germline V gene encodes CDR1 MNHEY and CDR2 SVGAGI. The CDR3 DNA reads as TGTGCCAGCAGTCAGGGGGCAGGCACTGAAGCTTTCTTT. This codes for CASSQGAGTEAFF.

The chain recombines TRBV5-4 with TRBJ2-3; 10 nucleotides agree with TRBD2. This CDR3 comprises 17 residues. Germline CDR1 SGHNT, CDR2 YYREEE (reference sequence). Unmatched junction bases numbered 12, after V lost 4 bases and J lost 4 bases. DNA for the CDR3: TGTGCCAGCAGCAAACGAGACAGCGGGAGGGCCCCAGATACGCAGTATTTT. It translates to CASSKRDSGRAPDTQYF.

The chain links TRBV18 to TRBJ1-3; tentatively, D is TRBD1 (5 bases). V lost 2 bases and J 0 bases, leaving 8 bases between the germline ends. Germline V gene data show CDR1 as KGHSH and CDR2 as LQKENI. This CDR3 has 15 residues. The DNA for the CDR3 is TGTGCCAGCTCACCAGGACAAGTCTCTGGAAACACCATATATTTT. Translated: CASSPGQVSGNTIYF.

The sample holds a few counts of this clone. This rearrangement joins TRBV2 to TRBJ2-1; possibly TRBD2 for D (6 bases). Germline CDR1 SNHLY, CDR2 FYNNEI. CDR3 length: 13 residues. The ends were cut back, 8 bases at V and 8 bases at J, with 16 bases in the middle. The CDR3 DNA reads as TGTGCCAGCCTGCGGGACGTGGAGGATGAGCAGTTCTTC. Translating it yields CASLRDVEDEQFF.

This clone was recorded only once. V usage is TRBV19 and J usage is TRBJ2-7; 10 bases map to TRBD2. Unmatched junction bases numbered 8, after V lost 1 base and J lost 2 bases. The CDR3 sequence is 17 residues long. Germline CDR1 LNHDA, CDR2 SQIVND (reference sequence). CDR3: CASSIGGTSGRAYEQYF. In DNA form, the CDR3 reads TGTGCCAGTAGTATAGGGGGGACGAGCGGGAGGGCCTACGAGCAGTACTTC.

The J gene is TRBJ2-1, the V gene TRBV4-3, with D tentatively TRBD2 (6 bases). Germline assignment: CDR1 LGHNA and CDR2 YSLEER. Trimming shortened V by 0 bases and J by 4 bases, and 10 bases separated the two germline ends. The CDR3 extends over 15 amino acids. The DNA of the CDR3 is TGCGCCAGCAGCCAAGAAGTAGCGGTTTACAATGAGCAGTTCTTC. Translation gives CASSQEVAVYNEQFF.

The chain combines TRBV5-1 with TRBJ1-4; D is possibly TRBD1 (6 bases). V lost 4 bases and J lost 3, with 19 bases in between. Per the germline V gene, CDR1 is SGHRS and CDR2 is YFSETQ. The CDR3 length is 17 residues. Here the CDR3 DNA reads TGCGCCAGCAGCCAGACCGGGACAACGCTTGCTAATGAAAAACTGTTTTTT. This sequence encodes CASSQTGTTLANEKLFF.

This clone showed up just once. The CDR3 sequence: CASRSSLGRGGNTIYF. The CDR3 region has the DNA TGTGCCAGCCGATCCTCCCTTGGCAGGGGCGGAAACACCATATATTTT. The chain links TRBV27 to TRBJ1-3, with D possibly matching TRBD1 (6 bases). The CDR3 sequence is 16 residues long. CDR1 MNHEY and CDR2 SMNVEV come from the germline V gene (reference sequence). V was shortened by 8 bases and J by 4 bases, with 21 bases between the two germline ends.

The CDR3 spells CASSNRAGPFYEQYF. The DNA for the CDR3 is TGTGCCAGTAGTAATCGGGCGGGCCCCTTCTACGAGCAGTACTTC. This sequence joins TRBV19 and TRBJ2-7; D might be TRBD2 (5 bases). The germline gives CDR1 LNHDA, CDR2 SQIVND (reference sequence). The V end was cut by 4 bases, the J end by 3 bases, with 16 bases between. The CDR3 length is 15 residues.

This clone was found many times. V usage is TRBV30 and J usage is TRBJ2-2, with 9 bases lining up with TRBD2. Germline V gene sequence: CDR1 GTSNPN, CDR2 SVGIG (reference sequence). The CDR3 contains 15 residues. J gave up 6 bases and V 2 bases, and 7 bases lay outside the gene matches. CDR3 region: CAWSYLVAGAGELFF. The DNA of the CDR3 is TGTGCCTGGAGTTACTTAGTAGCGGGAGCCGGGGAGCTGTTTTTT.

The rearrangement uses TRBV7-9 and TRBJ1-3; D is unresolved. The CDR3 extends over 16 amino acids. Trimming stripped 4 bases from V and 4 bases from J, with 17 bases between. In germline, CDR1 is SEHNR, CDR2 FQNEAQ (reference sequence). CDR3 in DNA: TGTGCCAGCAGCTCCTTAGGCGGCCAGCTAGGAAACACCATATATTTT. This gives the protein CASSSLGGQLGNTIYF.

The genes are TRBV27 and TRBJ2-1, with 9 bases identical to TRBD2. V was clipped by 3 bases and J by 7 bases; unmatched bases: 16. The V gene's germline CDR1 is MNHEY and CDR2 SMNVEV (reference sequence). This CDR3 is 18 amino acids long. The CDR3 nucleotides are TGTGCCAGCAGTTTCACCCGAAGGAGATTAGCGGGAGTGAATGAGCAGTTCTTC. Its protein is CASSFTRRRLAGVNEQFF.

The chain couples TRBV6-5 to TRBJ1-2; D remains ambiguous. Per germline, CDR1 MNHEY and CDR2 SVGAGI. CDR3 length equals 14 residues. Trimming left V 2 bases short and J 1 base short, with 8 bases between. CDR3 region: CASSYVGLNYGYTF. Here the CDR3 DNA reads TGTGCCAGCAGTTACGTCGGACTTAACTATGGCTACACCTTC.

This chain uses TRBV7-2 with TRBJ2-1, with 12 positions matching TRBD2. With 5 bases clipped from V and 7 bases from J, the junction kept 15 bases outside the gene matches. This CDR3 is 18 amino acids long. Germline CDR1 and CDR2: SGHTA and FQGNSA. The DNA for the CDR3 is TGTGCCAGCAGCCCTCGCTCCTTCCTAGCGGGAGGGCTAAATGAGCAGTTCTTC. Amino acids: CASSPRSFLAGGLNEQFF.

The gene calls are TRBV18 and TRBJ2-1, with 7 bases that match TRBD1. The CDR3 covers 15 residues. CDR1 and CDR2 (germline): KGHSH, LQKENI. Trimming at V came to 3 bases and at J to 8 bases, leaving 10 bases not matched to a gene. The CDR3 region is CASSPSVQGFHEQFF. The CDR3 DNA is TGTGCCAGCTCACCGTCCGTACAGGGGTTCCATGAGCAGTTCTTC.